The 12 T cell receptor beta chains given below trace back to one sample, sequenced in a study of T cells in Graves' hyperthyroidism and ophthalmopathy. Amplified regions were TCR beta CDR3 sequences from RNA transcripts. The HTBI primer set was used in a first-round RT-PCR of the TCR CDR3. TCRdb recomputed calls from the multiplex PCR reads with MiXCR, one row per CDR3 protein. Of 250,000 or so distinct CDR3 sequences listed, about 15% are singletons. Sequencing used blood. These TCRs come from a woman between 45 and 65 years old with Graves' hyperthyroidism that later progressed to Graves' ophthalmopathy.

This clonotype has a count of ten or more. CDR3 nucleotide sequence: TGCGCCAGCAGCTTGGCTTCCGGGACTAGCGGCACAGATACGCAGTATTTT. Residues: CASSLASGTSGTDTQYF. The chain couples TRBV5-1 to TRBJ2-3; TRBD2 aligns across 10 bases. The CDR3 runs to 17 residues. Looked up from germline, CDR1 is SGHRS and CDR2 is YFSETQ. Trimming at V came to 0 bases and at J to 1 base, leaving 5 bases not matched to a gene. Looking up the rest from reference TRBV5-1 and TRBJ2-3 gives the full variable domain: KAGVTQTPRYLIKTRGQQVTLSCSPISGHRSVSWYQQTPGQGLQFLFEYFSETQRNKGNFPGRFSGRQFSNSRSEMNVSTLELGDSALYLCASSLASGTSGTDTQYFGPGTRLTVL.

Notes on this clonotype: At one end, the junction sequence differs from germline, possibly due to a read error. The chain has TRBV28 and TRBJ2-1, with a tentative D call TRBD2 (6 bases). This CDR3 has 14 amino acids. CDR1 is MDHEN and CDR2 is SYDVKM in the germline V gene. For the CDR3, the DNA is TGTGCCGGCAGTTTGGCGGGGTTGAGTAATGAGCAGTTCTTC. Its translation: CAGSLAGLSNEQFF. The full variable domain, in which reference TRBV28 and TRBJ2-1 provide the parts outside the CDR3, is DVKVTQSSRYLVKRTGEKVFLECVQDMDHENMFWYRQDPGLGLRLIYFSYDVKMKEKGDIPEGYSVSREKKERFSLILESASTNQTSMYLCAGSLAGLSNEQFFGPGTRLTVL.

This clonotype came up many times. The rearrangement links TRBV14 to TRBJ2-5; D is perhaps TRBD2 (5 bases). Per the germline V gene, CDR1 is SGHDN and CDR2 is FVKESK. The CDR3 spans 13 residues. V was clipped by 5 bases and J by 4 bases, with 11 bases between them. CDR3 residues: CASSGVEGETQYF. The DNA for the CDR3 is TGTGCCAGCAGCGGAGTTGAGGGAGAGACCCAGTACTTC.

V gene TRBV10-3 combines with J gene TRBJ2-1; D not resolved. Germline values: CDR1 ENHRY, CDR2 SYGVKD. Trimming cost V 9 bases and J 8 bases, with 11 bases left between them. The CDR3 length is 11 residues. CDR3 protein: CAIASSHEQFF. The CDR3 nucleotides are TGTGCCATAGCGAGCAGTCATGAGCAGTTCTTC.

The table lists this clonotype with many counts. The chain employs TRBV30 and TRBJ1-5; 8 bases line up with TRBD1. The germline gives CDR1 GTSNPN, CDR2 SVGIG (reference sequence). With 3 bases clipped from V and 2 bases from J, the junction kept 3 bases outside the gene matches. This CDR3 contains 14 residues. Written as DNA, the CDR3 is TGTGCCTGGAGCGCGACAGGGGGCAATCAGCCCCAGCATTTT. As protein: CAWSATGGNQPQHF.

This clonotype was seen ten or more times. The CDR3 loop is CASSPRGRVLMNTEAFF. Written as DNA, the CDR3 is TGTGCCAGCAGCCCCCGGGGCAGGGTACTTATGAACACTGAAGCTTTCTTT. The chain couples TRBV7-8 to TRBJ1-1, with D possibly TRBD1 on 5 matching bases. Trimming pared 5 bases from V and 0 bases from J, leaving 19 bases between. The germline V gene has CDR1 SGHVS and CDR2 FQNEAQ. This CDR3 comprises 17 residues. Looking up the rest from reference TRBV7-8 and TRBJ1-1 gives the full variable domain: GAGVSQSPRYKVAKRGQDVALRCDPISGHVSLFWYQQALGQGPEFLTYFQNEAQLDKSGLPSDRFFAERPEGSVSTLKIQRTQQEDSAVYLCASSPRGRVLMNTEAFFGQGTRLTVV.

This clonotype came up many times. The chain couples TRBV19 to TRBJ1-2; tentatively, D is TRBD1 (5 bases). Trimming took off 9 bases at V and 2 bases at J, with 19 bases between the two ends. CDR1 is LNHDA, CDR2 SQIVND, per germline (reference sequence). This CDR3 has 15 residues. The chain's CDR3 is CASTPVGRANYGYTF. CDR3 DNA sequence: TGTGCCAGCACCCCGGTCGGCAGGGCCAACTATGGCTACACCTTC.

J is TRBJ2-1 and V is TRBV25-1; D is uncertain. CDR1 and CDR2 from the germline V gene are MGHDK and SYGVNS. The CDR3 consists of 11 residues. V dropped 2 bases and J dropped 13 bases, with 9 bases sitting between them. The CDR3 sequence is CASSETGYQFF. Written as DNA, the CDR3 is TGTGCCAGCAGTGAAACCGGGTACCAGTTCTTC.

As concerns this clonotype: A much larger clone differs from this one at a single base, so this may be a read error. This sequence joins TRBV9 and TRBJ1-1; tentatively, D is TRBD1 (6 bases). The CDR3 consists of 14 residues. CDR1 is SGDLS and CDR2 is YYNGEE in the germline V gene. The V end was cut by 4 bases, the J end by 2 bases, with 12 bases between. CDR3 region: CASSPDRTNTEAFF. The DNA of the CDR3 is TGTGCCAGCAGCCCGGACAGAACTAACACTGAAGCTTTCTTT.

This clonotype has a count of ten or more. The rearrangement joins TRBV6-1 to TRBJ2-7; 11 bases line up with TRBD2. The V and J ends lost 7 bases and 2 bases, in that order; junction bases with no gene match: 4. Per the germline V gene, CDR1 is MNHNS and CDR2 is SASEGT. The CDR3 consists of 14 residues. CDR3: CASMGLAEPYEQYF. The CDR3 nucleotides read TGTGCCAGCATGGGACTAGCGGAGCCCTACGAGCAGTACTTC.

This clonotype came up many times. V and J are TRBV6-6 and TRBJ1-2, with a tentative D call TRBD1 (5 bases). The V and J ends lost 0 bases and 6 bases respectively, with 14 bases between them. Germline CDR1 and CDR2: MNHNY and SVGAGI (reference sequence). The CDR3 contains 15 residues. CDR3 in amino acids: CASSYSGTSPDGYTF. The CDR3 DNA reads TGTGCCAGCAGTTACTCGGGGACTTCCCCCGATGGCTACACCTTC.

This clonotype occurred many times. The J gene is TRBJ2-1, the V gene TRBV27, with TRBD1 as a possible D gene (7 bases). In germline, CDR1 is MNHEY, CDR2 SMNVEV (reference sequence). Deletions cut 2 bases from V and 4 bases from J, with 12 bases between. The CDR3 contains 15 residues. As DNA, the CDR3 is TGTGCCAGCAGTTTAAGCAGGGGGGCGTACAATGAGCAGTTCTTC. Translated: CASSLSRGAYNEQFF.